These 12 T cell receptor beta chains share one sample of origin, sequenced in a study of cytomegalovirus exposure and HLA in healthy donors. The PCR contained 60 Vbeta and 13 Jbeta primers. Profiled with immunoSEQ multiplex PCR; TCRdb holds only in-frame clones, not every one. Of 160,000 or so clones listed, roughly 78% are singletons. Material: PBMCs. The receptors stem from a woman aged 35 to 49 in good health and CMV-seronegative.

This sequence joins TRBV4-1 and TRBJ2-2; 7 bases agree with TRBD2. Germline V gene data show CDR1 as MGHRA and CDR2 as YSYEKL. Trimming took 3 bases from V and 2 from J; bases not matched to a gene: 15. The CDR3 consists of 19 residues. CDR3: CASSHPTSRGVYNTGELFF. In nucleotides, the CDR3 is TGCGCCAGCAGCCACCCTACGTCACGGGGGGTATACAACACCGGGGAGCTGTTTTTT.

The CDR3 nucleotides are TGTGCCAGCAGCTTCCGACAGGCTGCAACTAATGAAAAACTGTTTTTT. This codes for CASSFRQAATNEKLFF. The rearrangement joins TRBV5-4 to TRBJ1-4, with D perhaps matching TRBD1 (6 bases). Germline-derived CDR1 and CDR2 are SGHNT and YYREEE (reference sequence). The CDR3 totals 16 residues. V lost 2 bases, J lost 0 bases, and 11 bases lay in between.

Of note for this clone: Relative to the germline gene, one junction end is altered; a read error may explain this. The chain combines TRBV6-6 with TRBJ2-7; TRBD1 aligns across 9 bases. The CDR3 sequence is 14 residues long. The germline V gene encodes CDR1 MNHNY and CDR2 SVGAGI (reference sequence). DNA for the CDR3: TGTGCCAGCACCGGACAGGGGTGGTTGGACGAGCAGCACTTC. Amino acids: CASTGQGWLDEQHF.

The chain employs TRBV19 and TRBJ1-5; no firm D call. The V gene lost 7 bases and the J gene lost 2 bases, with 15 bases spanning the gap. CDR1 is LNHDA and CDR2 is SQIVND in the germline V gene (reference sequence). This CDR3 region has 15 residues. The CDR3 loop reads CASNDFRGGNQPQHF. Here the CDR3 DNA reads TGTGCCAGTAACGACTTCCGCGGGGGCAATCAGCCCCAGCATTTT.

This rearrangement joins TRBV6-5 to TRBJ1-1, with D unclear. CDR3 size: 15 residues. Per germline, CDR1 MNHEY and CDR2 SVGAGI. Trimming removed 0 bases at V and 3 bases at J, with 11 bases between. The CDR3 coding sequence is TGTGCCAGCAGTTACTCGTGGTCAGGATACACTGAAGCTTTCTTT. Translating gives CASSYSWSGYTEAFF.

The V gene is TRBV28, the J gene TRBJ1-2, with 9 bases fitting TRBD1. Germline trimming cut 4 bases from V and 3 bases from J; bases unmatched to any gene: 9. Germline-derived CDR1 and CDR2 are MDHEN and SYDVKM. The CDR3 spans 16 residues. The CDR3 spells CASSSSFWTGDYGYTF. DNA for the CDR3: TGTGCCAGCAGTTCCAGCTTTTGGACAGGGGACTATGGCTACACCTTC.

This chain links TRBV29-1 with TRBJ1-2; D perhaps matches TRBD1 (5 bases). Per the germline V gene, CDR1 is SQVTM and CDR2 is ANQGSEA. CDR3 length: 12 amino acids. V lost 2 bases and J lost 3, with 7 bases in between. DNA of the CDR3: TGCAGCGTTGAACAAGGGGACTATGGCTACACCTTC. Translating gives CSVEQGDYGYTF. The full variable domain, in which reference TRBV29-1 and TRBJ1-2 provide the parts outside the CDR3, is SAVISQKPSRDICQRGTSLTIQCQVDSQVTMMFWYRQQPGQSLTLIATANQGSEATYESGFVIDKFPISRPNLTFSTLTVSNMSPEDSSIYLCSVEQGDYGYTFGSGTRLTVV.

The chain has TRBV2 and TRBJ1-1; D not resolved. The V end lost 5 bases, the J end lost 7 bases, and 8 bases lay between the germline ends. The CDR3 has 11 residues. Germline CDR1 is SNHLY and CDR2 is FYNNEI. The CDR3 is CASSWASEAFF. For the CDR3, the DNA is TGTGCCAGCAGTTGGGCCAGTGAAGCTTTCTTT. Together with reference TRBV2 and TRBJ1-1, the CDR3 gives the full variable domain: EPEVTQTPSHQVTQMGQEVILRCVPISNHLYFYWYRQILGQKVEFLVSFYNNEISEKSEIFDDQFSVERPDGSNFTLKIRSTKLEDSAMYFCASSWASEAFFGQGTRLTVV.

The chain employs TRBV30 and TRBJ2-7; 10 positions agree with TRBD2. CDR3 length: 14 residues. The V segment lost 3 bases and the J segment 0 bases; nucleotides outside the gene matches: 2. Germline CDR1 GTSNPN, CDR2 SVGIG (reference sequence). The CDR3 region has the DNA TGTGCCTGGAGACTAGCGGGGAGCTCCTACGAGCAGTACTTC. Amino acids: CAWRLAGSSYEQYF.

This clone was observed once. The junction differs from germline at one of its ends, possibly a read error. CDR3 region: CASSNRQGNSYEQCF. In DNA, the CDR3 is TGTGCCAGCAGCAACAGACAGGGTAACTCCTACGAGCAGTGCTTC. V is TRBV6-1 and J is TRBJ2-7; 7 bases agree with TRBD1. There are 15 residues in the CDR3. Per the germline V gene, CDR1 is MNHNS and CDR2 is SASEGT.

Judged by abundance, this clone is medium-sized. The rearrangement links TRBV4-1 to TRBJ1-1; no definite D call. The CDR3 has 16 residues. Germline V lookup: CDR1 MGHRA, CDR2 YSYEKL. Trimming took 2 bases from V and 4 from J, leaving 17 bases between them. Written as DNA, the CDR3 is TGCGCCAGCAGCCAAACCTCGATCGGGGAATTCACTGAAGCTTTCTTT. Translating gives CASSQTSIGEFTEAFF.

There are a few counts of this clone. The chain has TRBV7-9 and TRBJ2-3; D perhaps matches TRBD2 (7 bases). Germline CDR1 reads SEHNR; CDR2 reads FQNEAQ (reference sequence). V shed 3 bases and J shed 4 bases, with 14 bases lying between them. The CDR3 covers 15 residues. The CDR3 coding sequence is TGTGCCAGCAGCTTTTCGGGGGGCCAGGCAGATACGCAGTATTTT. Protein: CASSFSGGQADTQYF.